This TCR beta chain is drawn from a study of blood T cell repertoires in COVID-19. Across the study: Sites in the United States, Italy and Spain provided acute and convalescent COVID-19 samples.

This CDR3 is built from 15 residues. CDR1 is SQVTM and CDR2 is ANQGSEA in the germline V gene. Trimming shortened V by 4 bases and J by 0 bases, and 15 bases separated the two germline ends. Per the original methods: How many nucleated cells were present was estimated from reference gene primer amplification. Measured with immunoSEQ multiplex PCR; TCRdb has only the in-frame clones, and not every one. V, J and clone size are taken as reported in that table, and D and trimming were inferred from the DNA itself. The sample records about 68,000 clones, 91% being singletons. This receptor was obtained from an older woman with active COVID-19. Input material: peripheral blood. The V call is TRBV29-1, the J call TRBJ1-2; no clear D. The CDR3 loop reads CSVVHYRSSNYGYTF. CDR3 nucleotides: TGCAGCGTTGTCCACTATAGGAGCTCTAACTATGGCTACACCTTC. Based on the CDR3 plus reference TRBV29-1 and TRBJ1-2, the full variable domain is SAVISQKPSRDICQRGTSLTIQCQVDSQVTMMFWYRQQPGQSLTLIATANQGSEATYESGFVIDKFPISRPNLTFSTLTVSNMSPEDSSIYLCSVVHYRSSNYGYTFGSGTRLTVV.